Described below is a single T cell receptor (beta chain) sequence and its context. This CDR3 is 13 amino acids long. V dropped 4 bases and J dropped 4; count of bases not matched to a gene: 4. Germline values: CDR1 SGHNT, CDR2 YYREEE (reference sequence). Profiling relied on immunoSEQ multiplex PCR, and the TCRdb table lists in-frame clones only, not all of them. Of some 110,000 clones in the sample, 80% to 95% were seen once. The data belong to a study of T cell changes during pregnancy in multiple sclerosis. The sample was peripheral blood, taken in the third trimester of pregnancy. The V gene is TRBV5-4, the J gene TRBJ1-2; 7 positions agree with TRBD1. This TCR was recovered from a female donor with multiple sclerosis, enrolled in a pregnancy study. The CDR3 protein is CASSPQGFYGYTF. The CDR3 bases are TGTGCCAGCAGCCCACAGGGGTTCTATGGCTACACCTTC.